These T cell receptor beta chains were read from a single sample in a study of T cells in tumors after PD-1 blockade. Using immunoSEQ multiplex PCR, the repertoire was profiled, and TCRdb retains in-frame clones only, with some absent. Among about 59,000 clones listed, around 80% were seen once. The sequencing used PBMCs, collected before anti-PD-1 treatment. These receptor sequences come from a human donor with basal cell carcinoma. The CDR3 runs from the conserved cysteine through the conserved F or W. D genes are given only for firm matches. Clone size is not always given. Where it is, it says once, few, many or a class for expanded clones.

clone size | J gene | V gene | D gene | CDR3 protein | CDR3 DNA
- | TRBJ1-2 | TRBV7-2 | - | CASSFRGLNGYTF | TGTGCCAGCAGCTTTCGGGGGCTTAATGGCTACACCTTC
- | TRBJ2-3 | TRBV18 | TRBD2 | CASSPSSSGGADTQYF | TGTGCCAGCTCACCATCATCTAGCGGGGGGGCGGATACGCAGTATTTT
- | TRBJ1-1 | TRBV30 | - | CAWSRTSPNTEAFF | TGTGCCTGGAGTAGGACCTCACCCAACACTGAAGCTTTCTTT
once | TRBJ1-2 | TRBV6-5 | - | CASSYSISPPNYGYTF | TGTGCCAGCAGTTACTCGATCAGTCCCCCTAACTATGGCTACACCTTC
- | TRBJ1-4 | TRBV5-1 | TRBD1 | CASRAGQGATNEKLFF | TGCGCCAGCAGGGCAGGACAGGGGGCAACTAATGAAAAACTGTTTTTT
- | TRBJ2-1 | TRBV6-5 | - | CASSYSETLLGEQFF | TGTGCCAGCAGCTATAGCGAGACCTTGCTGGGTGAGCAGTTCTTC
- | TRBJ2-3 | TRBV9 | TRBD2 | CASSVATSGGLSTDTQYF | TGTGCCAGCAGCGTAGCAACTAGCGGGGGGCTGAGCACAGATACGCAGTATTTT
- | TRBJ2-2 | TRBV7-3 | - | CASSSMGGINTGELFF | TGTGCCAGCAGCTCAATGGGCGGGATCAACACCGGGGAGCTGTTTTTT
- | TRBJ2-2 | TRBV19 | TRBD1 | CALRTGTNTGELFF | TGTGCCCTTAGGACAGGGACCAACACCGGGGAGCTGTTTTTT
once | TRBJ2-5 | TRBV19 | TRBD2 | CASSIMAGGQETQYF | TGTGCCAGTAGTATTATGGCGGGGGGGCAAGAGACCCAGTACTTC
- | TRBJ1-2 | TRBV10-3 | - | CAISDLEGGGYTF | TGTGCCATCAGTGATTTGGAGGGCGGTGGCTACACCTTC
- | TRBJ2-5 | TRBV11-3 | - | CASSWRGRETQYF | TGTGCCAGCAGCTGGAGGGGCCGAGAGACCCAGTACTTC
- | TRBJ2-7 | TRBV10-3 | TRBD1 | CAIRGTGNEEQYF | TGTGCCATCAGGGGGACAGGAAATGAAGAGCAGTACTTC
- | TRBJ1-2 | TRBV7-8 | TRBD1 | CASSSRQGGGYTF | TGTGCCAGCAGCTCTAGACAGGGCGGTGGCTACACCTTC
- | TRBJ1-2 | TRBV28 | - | CASDREGSYGYTF | TGTGCCAGCGATAGGGAGGGAAGCTATGGCTACACCTTC
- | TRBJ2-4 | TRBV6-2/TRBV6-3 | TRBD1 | CASSPGGVKDIQYF | TGTGCCAGCAGTCCAGGGGGTGTCAAGGACATTCAGTACTTC
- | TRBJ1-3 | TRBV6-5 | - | CASRGDLISGNTIYF | TGTGCCAGCAGGGGGGACTTAATCTCTGGAAACACCATATATTTT
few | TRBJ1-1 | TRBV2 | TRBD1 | CASFGTASNTEAFF | TGTGCCAGCTTCGGGACAGCCTCGAACACTGAAGCTTTCTTT
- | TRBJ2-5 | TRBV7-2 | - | CASSPTGTIGETQYF | TGTGCCAGCAGCCCAACCGGGACAATTGGGGAGACCCAGTACTTC
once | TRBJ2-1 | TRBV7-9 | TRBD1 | CASSLVRDRPYNEQFF | TGTGCCAGCAGCTTAGTCAGGGACAGGCCCTACAATGAGCAGTTCTTC
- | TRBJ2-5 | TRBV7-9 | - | CASSFRGGETQYF | TGTGCCAGCAGCTTCAGGGGGGGGGAGACCCAGTACTTC
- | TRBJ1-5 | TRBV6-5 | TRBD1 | CASRKQGDGNQPQHF | TGTGCCAGCAGAAAACAGGGGGACGGCAATCAGCCCCAGCATTTT
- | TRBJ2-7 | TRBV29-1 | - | CSVAVSYEQYF | TGCAGCGTCGCGGTCTCCTACGAGCAGTACTTC
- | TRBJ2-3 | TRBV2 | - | CASSEVWRTDTQYF | TGTGCCAGCAGTGAAGTCTGGCGCACAGATACGCAGTATTTT
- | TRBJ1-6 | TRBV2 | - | CASSVPGHISSYNSPLHF | TGTGCCAGCAGTGTACCGGGACACATTAGCTCCTATAATTCACCCCTCCACTTT
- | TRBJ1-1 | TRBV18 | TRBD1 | CASSPGTGGDGTEAFF | TGTGCCAGCTCCCCCGGGACAGGGGGGGATGGCACTGAAGCTTTCTTT
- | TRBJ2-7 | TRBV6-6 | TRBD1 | CASSYPKLQGSYEQYF | TGTGCCAGCAGTTACCCTAAACTACAGGGGTCCTACGAGCAGTACTTC
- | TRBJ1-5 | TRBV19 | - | CASGVRDSNQPQHF | TGTGCCAGTGGCGTCAGGGATAGCAATCAGCCCCAGCATTTT
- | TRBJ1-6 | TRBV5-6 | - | CASSLVAGYSPLHF | TGTGCCAGCAGCTTGGTTGCGGGTTATTCACCCCTCCACTTT
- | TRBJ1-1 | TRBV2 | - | CASSPFGSNTEAFF | TGTGCCAGCAGTCCGTTTGGGTCGAACACTGAAGCTTTCTTT
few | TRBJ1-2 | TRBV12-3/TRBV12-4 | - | CASSTLNGYTF | TGTGCCAGCAGTACTCTAAATGGCTACACCTTC
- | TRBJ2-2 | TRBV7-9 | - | CASSFNTGELFF | TGTGCCAGCAGTTTTAACACCGGGGAGCTGTTTTTT
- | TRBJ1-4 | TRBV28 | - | CASSFADSRGEKLFF | TGTGCCAGCAGTTTCGCGGACAGTCGAGGTGAAAAACTGTTTTTT
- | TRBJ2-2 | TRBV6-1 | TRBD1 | CASSEGQGAYTGELFF | TGTGCCAGCAGTGAAGGACAGGGGGCATACACCGGGGAGCTGTTTTTT
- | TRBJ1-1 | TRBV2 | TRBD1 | CASSDGTGGSSGQAFF | TGTGCCAGCAGTGATGGCACAGGGGGTTCTTCGGGTCAAGCTTTCTTT
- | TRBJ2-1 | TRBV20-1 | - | CSAASLGEQFF | TGCAGTGCTGCTAGCCTGGGTGAGCAGTTCTTC
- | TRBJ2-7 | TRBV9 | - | CASSVAASSYEQYF | TGTGCCAGCAGCGTAGCGGCGAGCTCCTACGAGCAGTACTTC
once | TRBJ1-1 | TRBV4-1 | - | CASSHEPARSGAEAFF | TGCGCCAGCAGCCACGAACCCGCCCGGTCTGGAGCTGAAGCTTTCTTT
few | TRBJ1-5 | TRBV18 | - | CASSPKGSNQPQHF | TGTGCCAGCTCACCTAAGGGGAGCAATCAGCCCCAGCATTTT
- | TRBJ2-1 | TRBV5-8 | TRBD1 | CASSQGQVYNEQFF | TGTGCCAGCAGCCAGGGACAGGTTTACAATGAGCAGTTCTTC
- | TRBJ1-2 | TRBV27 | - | CASRPPNGKGYYGYTF | TGTGCCAGCAGGCCCCCCAACGGGAAGGGTTACTATGGCTACACCTTC
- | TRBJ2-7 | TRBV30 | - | CALDPRGLASSYEQYF | TGTGCCCTCGACCCCCGGGGCCTGGCGAGCTCCTACGAGCAGTACTTC